This entry lists 21 T cell receptor beta chains sequenced from one sample in a study of blood T cell repertoires in COVID-19. Produced via immunoSEQ multiplex PCR; TCRdb's table is partial and in-frame only. The sample includes 250,000 to 350,000 clones, about 81% of them seen just once. The sample comprised peripheral blood. These TCRs come from a human donor with COVID-19, enrolled during active disease. The donor label of this sample is uncertain.

This chain joins TRBV10-3 and TRBJ2-3; 10 nucleotides match TRBD2. Germline V gives CDR1 ENHRY, CDR2 SYGVKD. V was clipped by 2 bases and J by 5 bases; unmatched bases: 1. This CDR3 spans 14 amino acids. The CDR3 loop is CAISEKREGDTQYF. In DNA, the CDR3 is TGTGCCATCAGTGAGAAGCGGGAGGGAGATACGCAGTATTTT.

This clone was observed once. V and J are TRBV6-2 or TRBV6-3 and TRBJ2-3, with TRBD1 matching 9 bases. The ends lost 0 bases at V and 2 bases at J; junction bases unmatched: 3. Germline V CDR1 and CDR2: MNHEY, SVGEGT. The length of the CDR3 is 16 residues. CDR3 coding DNA: TGTGCCAGCAGTTACTCCCGGGACAGGGACACAGATACGCAGTATTTT. Protein: CASSYSRDRDTDTQYF.

This chain links TRBV7-6 with TRBJ1-2; 10 nucleotides line up with TRBD1. There are 15 residues in the CDR3. CDR1 and CDR2 (germline): SGHVS, FNYEAQ. The ends lost 5 bases at V and 5 bases at J; junction bases unmatched: 8. In DNA, the CDR3 is TGTGCCAGCAGCAAAGGGACAGGGGAAGATTATGGCTACACCTTC. Its translation: CASSKGTGEDYGYTF. Based on the CDR3 plus reference TRBV7-6 and TRBJ1-2, the full variable domain is GAGVSQSPRYKVTKRGQDVALRCDPISGHVSLYWYRQALGQGPEFLTYFNYEAQQDKSGLPNDRFSAERPEGSISTLTIQRTEQRDSAMYRCASSKGTGEDYGYTFGSGTRLTVV.

The chain recombines TRBV5-1 with TRBJ2-3; D might be TRBD1 (6 bases). Deletions cut 1 base from V and 0 bases from J, with 12 bases between. Germline lookup yields CDR1 SGHRS and CDR2 YFSETQ. The CDR3 is made up of 16 amino acids. This chain's CDR3 is CASSLRGHDSTDTQYF. CDR3 in DNA: TGCGCCAGCAGCTTGCGGGGACACGACAGCACAGATACGCAGTATTTT.

The rearrangement links TRBV2 to TRBJ2-2, with 7 positions matching TRBD2. The CDR3 loop spans 16 amino acids. Germline CDR1 reads SNHLY; CDR2 reads FYNNEI. J lost 6 bases, V lost 5 bases, and 12 bases had no gene match. CDR3 nucleotide sequence: TGTGCCAGCAGTTCGCGGGAGATCGATATTGCCGGGGAGCTGTTTTTT. It specifies CASSSREIDIAGELFF.

This clone was observed a few times. V gene TRBV27 combines with J gene TRBJ1-6, with D unclear. This CDR3 has 13 amino acids. Germline V CDR1 and CDR2: MNHEY, SMNVEV (reference sequence). The germline V and J ends were trimmed by 0 bases and 6 bases, with 3 bases remaining between them. The CDR3 is CASSLSRNSPLHF. CDR3 sequence (DNA): TGTGCCAGCAGTTTATCGCGTAATTCACCCCTCCACTTT.

The chain links TRBV27 to TRBJ2-3, with D tentatively TRBD1 (6 bases). V was cut by 2 bases and J by 1 base, with 10 bases left in between. The CDR3 is 15 amino acids. Germline CDR1 reads MNHEY; CDR2 reads SMNVEV (reference sequence). DNA for the CDR3: TGTGCCAGCAGTTTACCAGGGGCCCGCACAGATACGCAGTATTTT. Protein product: CASSLPGARTDTQYF.

This chain connects TRBV15 to TRBJ1-5; D gene unclear. V was cut by 0 bases and J by 6 bases, with 12 bases left in between. CDR1 is LNHNV and CDR2 is YYDKDF in the germline V gene (reference sequence). The length of the CDR3 is 15 residues. CDR3 in DNA: TGTGCCACCAGCAGAGATAAGGGTAGCGGTCAGCCCCAGCATTTT. This sequence encodes CATSRDKGSGQPQHF.

The chain uses TRBV2 and TRBJ1-1, with D perhaps matching TRBD1 (5 bases). The CDR3 extends over 12 amino acids. Germline assignment: CDR1 SNHLY and CDR2 FYNNEI. Trimming took 6 bases from V and 8 from J, leaving 13 bases between them. DNA for the CDR3: TGTGCCAGCAGAGGGACTGCCTACGAAGCTTTCTTT. Translated, it gives CASRGTAYEAFF. Looking up the rest from reference TRBV2 and TRBJ1-1 gives the full variable domain: EPEVTQTPSHQVTQMGQEVILRCVPISNHLYFYWYRQILGQKVEFLVSFYNNEISEKSEIFDDQFSVERPDGSNFTLKIRSTKLEDSAMYFCASRGTAYEAFFGQGTRLTVV.

The CDR3 loop is CASSYDRETEAFF. CDR3 nucleotide sequence: TGTGCCAGCAGCTACGACAGGGAAACTGAAGCTTTCTTT. V and J are TRBV11-3 and TRBJ1-1; 7 nucleotides match TRBD1. Germline trimming cut 4 bases from V and 5 bases from J; bases unmatched to any gene: 4. The CDR3 is 13 amino acids. Germline assignment: CDR1 SGHNT and CDR2 YENEEA.

The V call is TRBV11-2, the J call TRBJ1-3; D possibly corresponds to TRBD1 (5 bases). This CDR3 has 16 amino acids. Germline V CDR1 and CDR2: SGHAT, FQNNGV. Trimming cost V 5 bases and J 2 bases, with 16 bases left between them. As DNA, the CDR3 is TGTGCCAGCAGCCAGCGGGGGAGGGACGCTGGAAACACCATATATTTT. It encodes CASSQRGRDAGNTIYF.

The chain is built from TRBV12-3 or TRBV12-4 and TRBJ1-4; D is unclear. The length of the CDR3 is 13 residues. The V end lost 5 bases, the J end lost 8 bases, and 12 bases lay between the germline ends. The CDR3 sequence is CASSPSTQEKLFF. CDR3 coding DNA: TGTGCCAGCAGTCCATCGACACAGGAAAAACTGTTTTTT.

This chain's CDR3 is CASSSGGWNTGELFF. For the CDR3, the DNA is TGTGCCAGCAGCTCAGGGGGCTGGAACACCGGGGAGCTGTTTTTT. V and J are TRBV5-6 and TRBJ2-2, with TRBD1 matching 8 bases. This CDR3 has 15 residues. Germline lookup yields CDR1 SGHDT and CDR2 YYEEEE. V trimming: 3 bases; J trimming: 1 base; junction bases outside the gene matches: 2.

The V and J genes are TRBV6-1 and TRBJ2-2, with TRBD1 identical over 8 bases. CDR1 and CDR2 (germline): MNHNS, SASEGT. The V and J ends lost 1 base and 7 bases, in that order; junction bases with no gene match: 8. CDR3 size: 16 residues. The CDR3 sequence is CASSEVAGGSGGELFF. The CDR3 DNA reads as TGTGCCAGCAGTGAAGTGGCAGGGGGCTCAGGCGGGGAGCTGTTTTTT.

The V and J genes are TRBV9 and TRBJ2-3; TRBD2 might be the D (5 bases). Germline CDR1 and CDR2: SGDLS and YYNGEE. This CDR3 is built from 13 residues. V lost 4 bases and J 1 base, leaving 7 bases between the germline ends. This CDR3 reads CASSLAGTDTQYF. The DNA for the CDR3 is TGTGCCAGCAGCCTAGCCGGCACAGATACGCAGTATTTT.

The V gene is TRBV4-3, the J gene TRBJ2-7, with 11 nucleotides matching TRBD2. Germline V gene lookup returns CDR1 LGHNA and CDR2 YSLEER. This CDR3 comprises 16 residues. V dropped 0 bases and J dropped 0; count of bases not matched to a gene: 1. The CDR3 region has the DNA TGCGCCAGCAGCCAAGACGGGACTAGCGGCTCCTACGAGCAGTACTTC. Protein: CASSQDGTSGSYEQYF.

The genes are TRBV28 and TRBJ1-2; 10 nucleotides align to TRBD1. The CDR3 extends over 16 amino acids. Germline V gene lookup returns CDR1 MDHEN and CDR2 SYDVKM. V dropped 6 bases and J dropped 4; count of bases not matched to a gene: 11. CDR3 nucleotide sequence: TGTGCCAGCAGACCCGCGCCGGGACAGGGGAGCTATGGCTACACCTTC. This encodes CASRPAPGQGSYGYTF.

This clone was seen a few times. The chain couples TRBV2 to TRBJ2-1; 7 bases agree with TRBD2. This CDR3 is built from 14 residues. Looked up from germline, CDR1 is SNHLY and CDR2 is FYNNEI. The J segment lost 8 bases and the V segment lost 6 bases, leaving 10 bases of the junction unmatched. CDR3 amino acids: CASSQPLGGDEQFF. The CDR3 nucleotides read TGTGCCAGCAGCCAGCCGCTGGGAGGGGATGAGCAGTTCTTC.

This clone appeared a few times. V usage is TRBV19 and J usage is TRBJ1-3, with unresolved D. This CDR3 spans 13 amino acids. V was shortened by 8 bases and J by 1 base, with 9 bases between the two germline ends. Germline assignment: CDR1 LNHDA and CDR2 SQIVND (reference sequence). CDR3 in DNA: TGTGCCAGTCTCAGGTTATCTGGAAACACCATATATTTT. It is translated as CASLRLSGNTIYF. Full variable domain (rest looked up from reference TRBV19 and TRBJ1-3): DGGITQSPKYLFRKEGQNVTLSCEQNLNHDAMYWYRQDPGQGLRLIYYSQIVNDFQKGDIAEGYSVSREKKESFPLTVTSAQKNPTAFYLCASLRLSGNTIYFGEGSWLTVV.

This clone was detected a few times. The chain joins TRBV6-1 to TRBJ2-5; D is possibly TRBD2 (6 bases). V was pared by 2 bases and J by 2 bases, with 15 bases between. The CDR3 runs to 16 residues. The germline V gene encodes CDR1 MNHNS and CDR2 SASEGT. CDR3 coding DNA: TGTGCCAGCAGTGAACTTTGGCAGGGAGGTCAAGAGACCCAGTACTTC. It yields the protein CASSELWQGGQETQYF.

Ten or more counts support this clone. The V and J genes are TRBV5-1 and TRBJ1-4; 9 bases are shared with TRBD1. The V and J ends lost 4 bases and 10 bases, in that order; junction bases with no gene match: 11. This CDR3 has 15 residues. Germline assignment: CDR1 SGHRS and CDR2 YFSETQ. CDR3 region: CASSTAGTGYGKLFF. The CDR3 nucleotides are TGCGCCAGCAGCACGGCCGGGACAGGGTATGGAAAACTGTTTTTT.